The 20 T cell receptor beta chains given below trace back to one sample, sequenced in a study of CD8 T cells in Susac syndrome. When the RNA was reverse transcribed, random hexamers were used with an input of 0.5 to 1 ug. TCRdb ran MiXCR on the immunoSEQ multiplex PCR reads and lists one entry per CDR3 protein. The sample has around 110,000 distinct CDR3 sequences; approximately 95% are singletons. The sequenced sample was CD8+ T cells from PBMCs. All receptors come from a human donor with Susac syndrome.

The chain couples TRBV7-6 to TRBJ2-1, with 8 bases fitting TRBD2. The CDR3 extends over 15 amino acids. Germline V gene data show CDR1 as SGHVS and CDR2 as FNYEAQ. J was trimmed by 5 bases and V by 7 bases; bases with no gene match: 10. Here the CDR3 DNA reads TGTGCCAGCACCTCGCGGGGTAGCGGGGACAATGAGCAGTTCTTC. It is translated as CASTSRGSGDNEQFF.

The genes are TRBV19 and TRBJ1-5; D unclear. The CDR3 runs 14 residues. With 5 bases removed from V and 1 base from J, the gap between germline ends came to 9 bases. Germline CDR1 LNHDA, CDR2 SQIVND (reference sequence). In nucleotides, the CDR3 is TGTGCCAGTAGTGAGGGTAGAAGCAATCAGCCCCAGCATTTT. It encodes CASSEGRSNQPQHF.

The rearrangement uses TRBV12-3 or TRBV12-4 and TRBJ1-5; D is ambiguous. This CDR3 is built from 15 residues. V was clipped by 6 bases and J by 6 bases, with 18 bases between them. DNA of the CDR3: TGTGCCAGCAGCACCCGCGGGGAGTGGGGTCAGCCCCAGCATTTT. Residues: CASSTRGEWGQPQHF.

The genes are TRBV6-2 or TRBV6-3 and TRBJ2-7; D might be TRBD2 (5 bases). V lost 11 bases and J 3 bases, leaving 8 bases between the germline ends. The CDR3 runs 10 residues. The germline V gene encodes CDR1 MNHEY and CDR2 SVGEGT. In DNA form, the CDR3 reads TGTGCCGCGGGCGGCTACGAGCAGTACTTC. This translates into CAAGGYEQYF.

V gene TRBV6-2 or TRBV6-3 combines with J gene TRBJ2-5; D call uncertain. Germline-derived CDR1 and CDR2 are MNHEY and SVGEGT. Trimming removed 2 bases from V and 2 bases from J, with 12 bases in between. The CDR3 runs to 15 residues. The CDR3 nucleotides are TGTGCCAGCAGTTACGAGAAAACGCCGCAAGAGACCCAGTACTTC. It encodes CASSYEKTPQETQYF.

The V call is TRBV12-3 or TRBV12-4, the J call TRBJ2-1, with D perhaps TRBD1 or TRBD2 (5 bases each). Trimming cost V 7 bases and J 8 bases, with 9 bases left between them. This CDR3 is built from 11 residues. The CDR3 DNA sequence: TGTGCCAGCATCTTGGGGGATGAGCAGTTCTTC. This encodes CASILGDEQFF.

V usage is TRBV4-1 and J usage is TRBJ1-4; D uncertain. CDR3 length: 11 amino acids. The V end lost 4 bases, the J end lost 11 bases, and 8 bases lay between the germline ends. Germline lookup yields CDR1 MGHRA and CDR2 YSYEKL. The CDR3 coding sequence is TGCGCCAGCAGCCGGGAGGACAAACTGTTTTTT. It yields the protein CASSREDKLFF.

The V gene is TRBV4-1, the J gene TRBJ1-6; D remains ambiguous. Germline V gene sequence: CDR1 MGHRA, CDR2 YSYEKL. The CDR3 length is 13 residues. Trimming removed 5 bases at V and 7 bases at J, with 9 bases between. DNA for the CDR3: TGCGCCAGCAGCTCGGGAATGAATTCACCCCTCCACTTT. This codes for CASSSGMNSPLHF.

This chain links TRBV5-6 with TRBJ2-7; TRBD2 matches 7 bases. V was clipped by 2 bases and J by 6 bases; unmatched bases: 5. This CDR3 contains 13 residues. From germline, CDR1 is SGHDT and CDR2 YYEEEE. CDR3 residues: CASSFGGSGEQYF. DNA of the CDR3: TGTGCCAGCAGCTTCGGGGGGTCTGGCGAGCAGTACTTC.

This chain joins TRBV12-3 or TRBV12-4 and TRBJ2-5; tentatively, D is TRBD2 (5 bases). The CDR3 runs 15 residues. V was clipped by 4 bases and J by 5 bases, with 17 bases between them. CDR3 sequence reads: CASSSQEDDPETQYF. DNA of the CDR3: TGTGCCAGCAGTTCTCAGGAGGATGACCCGGAGACCCAGTACTTC.

The chain is built from TRBV10-3 and TRBJ1-1; D ambiguous. V lost 6 bases, J lost 7 bases, and 9 bases lay in between. The CDR3 is 11 amino acids. Germline V gene data show CDR1 as ENHRY and CDR2 as SYGVKD. CDR3 nucleotide sequence: TGTGCCATCAGGGCGAATAGTGAAGCTTTCTTT. This sequence encodes CAIRANSEAFF.

V gene TRBV4-2 combines with J gene TRBJ2-3, with 9 bases matching TRBD2. CDR3 size: 18 residues. Germline trimming cut 4 bases from V and 2 bases from J; bases unmatched to any gene: 13. CDR1 LGHNA and CDR2 YNFKEQ come from the germline V gene. DNA of the CDR3: TGTGCCAGCAGCCCCTCAGGGGTACTAGCGGGTGACACAGATACGCAGTATTTT. Translated: CASSPSGVLAGDTDTQYF.

CDR3: CSAKPTGNEKLFF. CDR3 sequence (DNA): TGCAGTGCTAAGCCGACTGGGAATGAAAAACTGTTTTTT. The rearrangement joins TRBV20-1 to TRBJ1-4; D is uncertain. The V gene lost 4 bases and the J gene lost 5 bases, with 11 bases spanning the gap. CDR1 and CDR2 from the germline V gene are DFQATT and SNEGSKA (reference sequence). This CDR3 has 13 residues.

The chain has TRBV11-1 and TRBJ2-5, with 7 bases identical to TRBD2. V was pared by 7 bases and J by 5 bases, with 19 bases of the junction left unmatched. This CDR3 is built from 17 residues. In germline, CDR1 is SGHAT, CDR2 FQDESV (reference sequence). In nucleotides, the CDR3 is TGTGCCAGCACCCTAAGACGAGGGCGCGGGGGTTATGAGACCCAGTACTTC. The encoded protein is CASTLRRGRGGYETQYF.

This rearrangement joins TRBV3-1 to TRBJ2-3; D is perhaps TRBD1 (6 bases). V was cut by 3 bases and J by 5 bases, with 12 bases left in between. The CDR3 is 14 residues long. Germline V gives CDR1 LGHDT, CDR2 YNNKEL (reference sequence). DNA of the CDR3: TGTGCCAGCAGCCACCGACAGGCGAGAGATACGCAGTATTTT. Its protein product is CASSHRQARDTQYF.

This clonotype was observed a handful of times. The chain has TRBV7-9 and TRBJ2-7; no clear D. Germline CDR1 is SEHNR and CDR2 is FQNEAQ (reference sequence). The V end was cut by 4 bases, the J end by 7 bases, with 14 bases between. CDR3 length: 13 residues. The CDR3 loop reads CASSSPYAPEQYF. CDR3 in DNA: TGTGCCAGCAGCTCCCCCTACGCGCCGGAGCAGTACTTC.

The genes are TRBV12-3 or TRBV12-4 and TRBJ2-4; weak D call: TRBD1 (5 bases). The CDR3 is 14 residues long. Trimming took 7 bases from V and 3 from J, leaving 13 bases between them. The DNA of the CDR3 is TGTGCCAGCATCACCGACAGATTCAAAAACATTCAGTACTTC. Translating it yields CASITDRFKNIQYF.

This chain links TRBV7-9 with TRBJ2-3; 8 positions agree with TRBD1. V gave up 6 bases and J gave up 6 bases; unmatched junction bases: 5. Looked up from germline, CDR1 is SEHNR and CDR2 is FQNEAQ (reference sequence). This CDR3 has 13 amino acids. CDR3 protein: CASRPGGADTQYF. As DNA, the CDR3 is TGTGCCAGCAGACCAGGGGGCGCGGATACGCAGTATTTT.

The rearrangement uses TRBV11-3 and TRBJ2-3; D unclear. The germline V gene has CDR1 SGHNT and CDR2 YENEEA. Trimming shortened V by 5 bases and J by 5 bases, and 11 bases separated the two germline ends. CDR3 length: 13 residues. The chain's CDR3 is CASSPTNGDTQYF. The CDR3, as DNA: TGTGCCAGCAGCCCAACAAACGGAGATACGCAGTATTTT.

This clonotype was seen just once. The chain links TRBV20-1 to TRBJ2-2; D uncertain. The CDR3 sequence is 13 residues long. The V end was cut by 1 base, the J end by 5 bases, with 8 bases between. Looked up from germline, CDR1 is DFQATT and CDR2 is SNEGSKA (reference sequence). CDR3 sequence: CSARGPRTGELFF. Written as DNA, the CDR3 is TGCAGTGCTAGAGGCCCCAGGACCGGGGAGCTGTTTTTT.